This T cell receptor beta chain was identified in a study of PD-1 blockade in classical Hodgkin lymphoma. Only in-frame clones appear in the TCRdb table, and some are missing; sequencing was by immunoSEQ multiplex PCR. The sample consists of about 110,000 clones, about 88% of them appearing once. About this clone: Its cognate antigen is unknown.

Following autologous stem cell transplantation, relapse occurred in every patient, and exposure to brentuximab vedotin varied. CDR1 and CDR2 (germline): MDHEN, SYDVKM. The CDR3 totals 16 residues. Trimming cost V 1 base and J 8 bases; bases outside gene matches: 6. Points from the study as a whole: Newly diagnosed patients reportedly had lower baseline TCR diversity than healthy donors. Complete responders showed a baseline diversity that resembled the diversity of newly diagnosed patients.

The sequencing used peripheral blood mononuclear cells (PBMCs), collected before the second cycle of nivolumab. The sequence came from a human donor with classical Hodgkin lymphoma. The chain links TRBV28 to TRBJ2-1; TRBD2 aligns across 12 bases. CDR3 amino acids: CASSLLRTSGEDEQFF. The CDR3 region has the DNA TGTGCCAGCAGTTTATTGAGGACTAGCGGGGAAGATGAGCAGTTCTTC. The whole variable domain, filled in from reference TRBV28 and TRBJ2-1, reads DVKVTQSSRYLVKRTGEKVFLECVQDMDHENMFWYRQDPGLGLRLIYFSYDVKMKEKGDIPEGYSVSREKKERFSLILESASTNQTSMYLCASSLLRTSGEDEQFFGPGTRLTVL.